A single sample gave rise to the 10 T cell receptor beta chains below, sequenced in a study of control samples from healthy donors and cancer patients. Generated by immunoSEQ multiplex PCR, the TCRdb table keeps only in-frame clones and is missing some. The data contain approximately 100,000 clones, around 82% of them singletons. The specimen was blood. All receptors derive from a man aged 55-75 years in good health.

V and J are TRBV29-1 and TRBJ2-7, with TRBD1 as a possible D gene (5 bases). V was trimmed by 4 bases and J by 6 bases, leaving 7 bases between them. Germline CDR1 is SQVTM and CDR2 is ANQGSEA. This CDR3 spans 10 amino acids. CDR3 bases: TGCAGCGTTGTAGGGGCCGAGCAGTACTTC. It is translated as CSVVGAEQYF.

Judged by abundance, this clone is medium-sized. This chain uses TRBV9 with TRBJ2-5; D may be TRBD1 (5 bases). Trimming stripped 4 bases from V and 5 bases from J, with 12 bases between. Germline loops: CDR1 SGDLS, CDR2 YYNGEE. The CDR3 covers 13 residues. CDR3 in DNA: TGTGCCAGCAGCCCAGACAGATGGGAGACCCAGTACTTC. It encodes CASSPDRWETQYF.

V and J are TRBV6-5 and TRBJ2-3; TRBD2 matches 7 bases. The germline V gene encodes CDR1 MNHEY and CDR2 SVGAGI. The CDR3 is 15 residues long. Unmatched junction bases numbered 9, after V lost 7 bases and J lost 2 bases. The CDR3 sequence is CASKLKAGYTDTQYF. In DNA form, the CDR3 reads TGTGCCAGCAAACTTAAAGCGGGGTACACAGATACGCAGTATTTT.

The chain is built from TRBV5-1 and TRBJ1-4; no firm D call. The CDR3 sequence is 16 residues long. Germline V gene lookup returns CDR1 SGHRS and CDR2 YFSETQ. The V gene lost 2 bases and the J gene lost 0 bases, with 11 bases spanning the gap. The CDR3 bases are TGCGCCAGCAGCTTTCGTTCCGTTGCAACTAATGAAAAACTGTTTTTT. This gives the protein CASSFRSVATNEKLFF.

This clone was seen a single time. V is TRBV7-3 and J is TRBJ2-1; D remains ambiguous. Per the germline V gene, CDR1 is SGHTA and CDR2 is FQGTGA. The V and J ends lost 8 bases and 10 bases respectively, with 21 bases between them. The CDR3 totals 14 residues. The chain's CDR3 is CASARGHGIGEQFF. As DNA, the CDR3 is TGTGCCAGCGCCCGAGGCCATGGGATCGGGGAGCAGTTCTTC.

V is TRBV1 and J is TRBJ1-6; the DNA was not compared with TRBD1, the D call given in the table. TRBV1 is a pseudogene segment. CDR3 length: 18 residues. The CDR3 sequence: CTSSQDRGIDMYNSPLHF. CDR3 coding DNA: TGCACCAGCAGCCAAGATAGGGGCATCGATATGTATAATTCACCCCTCCACTTT.

This chain uses TRBV5-1 with TRBJ2-7, with no clear D. The CDR3 length is 12 residues. V was shortened by 2 bases and J by 6 bases, with 9 bases between the two germline ends. Germline V gene sequence: CDR1 SGHRS, CDR2 YFSETQ. CDR3 nucleotide sequence: TGCGCCAGCAGCTTTAAGGGAAGCGAGCAGTACTTC. This sequence encodes CASSFKGSEQYF.

The chain couples TRBV19 to TRBJ2-1; unclear D gene. Germline values: CDR1 LNHDA, CDR2 SQIVND (reference sequence). V shed 6 bases and J shed 3 bases, with 15 bases lying between them. CDR3 length: 15 amino acids. In nucleotides, the CDR3 is TGTGCCAGTAGGCCCCTCGCGACCGGCTACAATGAGCAGTTCTTC. Its translation is CASRPLATGYNEQFF. The variable domain in full, with the rest retrieved from reference TRBV19 and TRBJ2-1, is DGGITQSPKYLFRKEGQNVTLSCEQNLNHDAMYWYRQDPGQGLRLIYYSQIVNDFQKGDIAEGYSVSREKKESFPLTVTSAQKNPTAFYLCASRPLATGYNEQFFGPGTRLTVL.

This clone was observed once. The CDR3 protein is CASRRDRGEKLFF. The DNA of the CDR3 is TGTGCCAGCAGGCGGGACAGAGGGGAAAAACTGTTTTTT. V gene TRBV6-5 combines with J gene TRBJ1-4; 7 bases agree with TRBD1. V dropped 6 bases and J dropped 8; count of bases not matched to a gene: 6. The CDR3 is made up of 13 amino acids. Per the germline V gene, CDR1 is MNHEY and CDR2 is SVGAGI.

The chain employs TRBV5-1 and TRBJ2-7; 13 bases agree with TRBD2. The V gene's germline CDR1 is SGHRS and CDR2 YFSETQ. The CDR3 contains 15 residues. The junction had 4 bases not matched to a gene; V was cut back by 4 bases and J by 3 bases. In DNA, the CDR3 is TGCGCCAGCAGCCCGACTAGCGGGAGGAGCTACGAGCAGTACTTC. Its protein is CASSPTSGRSYEQYF.